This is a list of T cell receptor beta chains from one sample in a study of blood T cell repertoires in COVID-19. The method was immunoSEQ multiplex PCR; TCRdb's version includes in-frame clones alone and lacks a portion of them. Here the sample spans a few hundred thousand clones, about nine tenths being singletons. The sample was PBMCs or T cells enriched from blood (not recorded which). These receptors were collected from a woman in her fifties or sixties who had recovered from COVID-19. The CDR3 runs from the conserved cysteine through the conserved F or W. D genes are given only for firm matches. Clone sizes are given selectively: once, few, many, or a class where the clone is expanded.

DNA: TGTGCCATCAGTGGAGGGCCGCCCGAGGACTATGGCTACACCTTC
CDR3: CAISGGPPEDYGYTF
J: TRBJ1-2
D: -
V: TRBV10-3
length: 15
size: -

DNA: TGTGCCAGCAGCGGGCAGGTTGCGGGAGTCGAGCAGTACTTC
CDR3: CASSGQVAGVEQYF
J: TRBJ2-7
D: TRBD2
V: TRBV9
length: 14
size: -

DNA: TGCGCCAGCAGCCAGGGGTCGGTGGAGGGTCGCTCACCCCTCCACTTT
CDR3: CASSQGSVEGRSPLHF
J: TRBJ1-6
D: -
V: TRBV4-1
length: 16
size: -

DNA: TGCAGCGTTGTATTAGCGACATACGAGCAGTACTTC
CDR3: CSVVLATYEQYF
J: TRBJ2-7
D: -
V: TRBV29-1
length: 12
size: -

DNA: TGTGCCAGCAGACAGGGTATGAATGGGCAGGTAGCTCGTGAGCAGTTCTTC
CDR3: CASRQGMNGQVAREQFF
J: TRBJ2-1
D: -
V: TRBV11-3
length: 17
size: -

DNA: TGTGCCAGCAGTGAATATAGCAATCAGCCCCAGCATTTT
CDR3: CASSEYSNQPQHF
J: TRBJ1-5
D: -
V: TRBV2
length: 13
size: -

DNA: TGTGCCAGCAGTGAAGTCGGACTAGCGGGAAGGAGGGAGCAGTTCTTC
CDR3: CASSEVGLAGRREQFF
J: TRBJ2-1
D: TRBD2
V: TRBV6-1
length: 16
size: -

DNA: TGTGCCAGCAGTCGTTCAGATACGCAGTATTTT
CDR3: CASSRSDTQYF
J: TRBJ2-3
D: -
V: TRBV12-3/TRBV12-4
length: 11
size: -

DNA: TGTGCCAGCTCACCAGGAGATAATTCACCCCTCCACTTT
CDR3: CASSPGDNSPLHF
J: TRBJ1-6
D: -
V: TRBV18
length: 13
size: -

DNA: TGTGCCACCAGTGATTACGACAGAACCTTCACAGATACGCAGTATTTT
CDR3: CATSDYDRTFTDTQYF
J: TRBJ2-3
D: -
V: TRBV24-1
length: 16
size: -

DNA: TGTGCCTGGAGTAAAAAACAGAGCGGAAACACCATATATTTT
CDR3: CAWSKKQSGNTIYF
J: TRBJ1-3
D: -
V: TRBV30
length: 14
size: -

DNA: TGTGCCAGCTCACCGGAGGGCGCGGACACCATATATTTT
CDR3: CASSPEGADTIYF
J: TRBJ1-3
D: -
V: TRBV18
length: 13
size: -

DNA: TGTGCCAGCAGAAAAAATAGTCTCCGGGACAGTAATGAAAAACTGTTTTTT
CDR3: CASRKNSLRDSNEKLFF
J: TRBJ1-4
D: TRBD1
V: TRBV27
length: 17
size: many

DNA: TGTGCCAGCAGCCTCGACGACAGGGGCCCACACACTGAAGCTTTCTTT
CDR3: CASSLDDRGPHTEAFF
J: TRBJ1-1
D: TRBD1
V: TRBV28
length: 16
size: once

DNA: TGTGCCACCAGTGACTACAGGGGTGAAGAGCAGTACTTC
CDR3: CATSDYRGEEQYF
J: TRBJ2-7
D: TRBD1
V: TRBV24-1
length: 13
size: -

DNA: TGTGCCAGCAGTCTCGTAGACAGGTACTATGGCTACACCTTC
CDR3: CASSLVDRYYGYTF
J: TRBJ1-2
D: -
V: TRBV28
length: 14
size: -

DNA: TGTGCCAGCAGCCAAGGGACAACCCCTCACCGGGAGCTGTTTTTT
CDR3: CASSQGTTPHRELFF
J: TRBJ2-2
D: -
V: TRBV3-1/TRBV3-2
length: 15
size: few

DNA: TGTGCCAGCAGCCAGGATAATTCACCCCTCCACTTT
CDR3: CASSQDNSPLHF
J: TRBJ1-6
D: -
V: TRBV2
length: 12
size: once

DNA: TGTGCCAGCAGCCGGACAGGATACGAGCAGTACTTC
CDR3: CASSRTGYEQYF
J: TRBJ2-7
D: TRBD1
V: TRBV5-8
length: 12
size: few

DNA: TGTGCCAGCAGCGCCAGAGGGCTAGCGGGGAGCTACGAGCAGTACTTC
CDR3: CASSARGLAGSYEQYF
J: TRBJ2-7
D: TRBD2
V: TRBV7-2
length: 16
size: -

DNA: TGTGCCAGCTCACCACCGAACAGACAGGGAATGAACACTGAAGCTTTCTTT
CDR3: CASSPPNRQGMNTEAFF
J: TRBJ1-1
D: TRBD1
V: TRBV18
length: 17
size: -

DNA: TGTGCCAGCAGCTTAACTAGTTGGGAGCAGTTCTTC
CDR3: CASSLTSWEQFF
J: TRBJ2-1
D: -
V: TRBV11-1
length: 12
size: once

DNA: TGTGCCAGTAGTATTTCTAGAGGGCGCAATCAGCCCCAGCATTTT
CDR3: CASSISRGRNQPQHF
J: TRBJ1-5
D: -
V: TRBV19
length: 15
size: -

DNA: TGCGCCAGCAGCTTGGCAACAGGCCAAGAGACCCAGTACTTC
CDR3: CASSLATGQETQYF
J: TRBJ2-5
D: -
V: TRBV5-1
length: 14
size: once

DNA: TGTGCCAGCAATTCGGGGAATGGAAACACCATATATTTT
CDR3: CASNSGNGNTIYF
J: TRBJ1-3
D: -
V: TRBV28
length: 13
size: -

DNA: TGTGCCAGCAGCTTCAACCTCGTAGCTAATGAAAAACTGTTTTTT
CDR3: CASSFNLVANEKLFF
J: TRBJ1-4
D: -
V: TRBV5-4
length: 15
size: -

DNA: TGTGCCAGTAAGGCGGTGGTCTCTGGAAACACCATATATTTT
CDR3: CASKAVVSGNTIYF
J: TRBJ1-3
D: -
V: TRBV19
length: 14
size: -

DNA: TGTGCCACCAAATGGGACAGGGGAAACGAGCAGTACTTC
CDR3: CATKWDRGNEQYF
J: TRBJ2-7
D: TRBD1
V: TRBV19
length: 13
size: -

DNA: TGCAGCGTTGAACACAGGTTCTTCTACGAGCAGTACTTC
CDR3: CSVEHRFFYEQYF
J: TRBJ2-7
D: -
V: TRBV29-1
length: 13
size: once

DNA: TGCGCCAGCAGCTTGGGGGCGGGGACCTCACCCCTCCACTTT
CDR3: CASSLGAGTSPLHF
J: TRBJ1-6
D: -
V: TRBV5-1
length: 14
size: -

DNA: TGTGCCTGGAGTGTACTAAAAGAAAAACTGTTTTTT
CDR3: CAWSVLKEKLFF
J: TRBJ1-4
D: -
V: TRBV30
length: 12
size: few

DNA: TGTGCCAGCAGCTTAGCGGAGTTGCATGAGCAGTTCTTC
CDR3: CASSLAELHEQFF
J: TRBJ2-1
D: -
V: TRBV7-6
length: 13
size: -

DNA: TGCGCCAGCAGCCAAACCCTAGCGGGAACCTACGAGCAGTACTTC
CDR3: CASSQTLAGTYEQYF
J: TRBJ2-7
D: TRBD2
V: TRBV4-1
length: 15
size: once

DNA: -
CDR3: CASSSSGGADYGYTF
J: TRBJ1-2
D: -
V: TRBV28
length: 15
size: -

DNA: TGTGCCAGCTCACCTGGAGCAAATAGCAATCAGCCCCAGCATTTT
CDR3: CASSPGANSNQPQHF
J: TRBJ1-5
D: -
V: TRBV18
length: 15
size: -

DNA: TGTGCCAGCAGCCGCGGACTGGGCGTCACAGATACGCAGTATTTT
CDR3: CASSRGLGVTDTQYF
J: TRBJ2-3
D: -
V: TRBV7-3
length: 15
size: -

DNA: TGTGCCAGCAGTTTAAACGGGGACACTGAAGCTTTCTTT
CDR3: CASSLNGDTEAFF
J: TRBJ1-1
D: -
V: TRBV27
length: 13
size: -

DNA: TGTGCCAGCAGCAAGCCAAACGCACAGGGAAAATCGGAAAAACTGTTTTTT
CDR3: CASSKPNAQGKSEKLFF
J: TRBJ1-4
D: -
V: TRBV7-9
length: 17
size: -

DNA: TGTGCCAGCAGCCTCGGGACAGGGGTCACCCGGGAGACCCAGTACTTC
CDR3: CASSLGTGVTRETQYF
J: TRBJ2-5
D: TRBD1
V: TRBV5-4
length: 16
size: -

DNA: TGTGCCAGCAGTTTACTAGGACAAGGTGGCGATGAGCAGTTCTTC
CDR3: CASSLLGQGGDEQFF
J: TRBJ2-1
D: -
V: TRBV27
length: 15
size: -

DNA: TGTGCCAGCAGCCTGACAGACCAGGGCGAGCAGTACTTC
CDR3: CASSLTDQGEQYF
J: TRBJ2-7
D: -
V: TRBV12-3/TRBV12-4
length: 13
size: few

DNA: TGTGCCAGCAGTCCCGCTAGCGGGAGCTCCTACAATGAGCAGTTCTTC
CDR3: CASSPASGSSYNEQFF
J: TRBJ2-1
D: TRBD2
V: TRBV28
length: 16
size: -

DNA: TGTGCCAGCAGCTTGGGCGGGGGGAGATACGAGCAGTACTTC
CDR3: CASSLGGGRYEQYF
J: TRBJ2-7
D: TRBD2
V: TRBV5-6
length: 14
size: -

DNA: TGTGCCAGCAACTTAGTAGCCGGGGAGCTGTTTTTT
CDR3: CASNLVAGELFF
J: TRBJ2-2
D: -
V: TRBV11-3
length: 12
size: -

DNA: TGTGCCAGCAGTTACTCGAGTAGCGGGGAGCAGTATTTT
CDR3: CASSYSSSGEQYF
J: TRBJ2-3
D: TRBD2
V: TRBV6-5
length: 13
size: -

DNA: TGTGCCAGCAGCCCAGGGACTAGCGGAACCACAGATACGCAGTATTTT
CDR3: CASSPGTSGTTDTQYF
J: TRBJ2-3
D: TRBD2
V: TRBV11-1
length: 16
size: -

DNA: TGTGCCAGCAGCGTAGGGGGCCCCACAGATACGCAGTATTTT
CDR3: CASSVGGPTDTQYF
J: TRBJ2-3
D: -
V: TRBV9
length: 14
size: -

DNA: TGTGCCAGCAGCAACAGGGTGAACACCGGGGAGCTGTTTTTT
CDR3: CASSNRVNTGELFF
J: TRBJ2-2
D: -
V: TRBV7-3
length: 14
size: -

DNA: TGTGCCAGCAGTTTGTCGGGACAGGGTTACAATGAGCAGTTCTTC
CDR3: CASSLSGQGYNEQFF
J: TRBJ2-1
D: TRBD1
V: TRBV6-5
length: 15
size: -

DNA: TGTGCCTGGAGTAAGGCTAGCGGGAGCTACGAGACCCAGTACTTC
CDR3: CAWSKASGSYETQYF
J: TRBJ2-5
D: TRBD2
V: TRBV30
length: 15
size: -

DNA: TGTGCCAGTAGTTCGGGAGGGGAGCTACTTCAGCCCCAGCATTTT
CDR3: CASSSGGELLQPQHF
J: TRBJ1-5
D: -
V: TRBV19
length: 15
size: -

DNA: TGTGCCAGCAGCCAGTATGAGGGACAGGGGGTTTCACCCCTCCACTTT
CDR3: CASSQYEGQGVSPLHF
J: TRBJ1-6
D: TRBD1
V: TRBV4-2
length: 16
size: -

DNA: TGTGCCAGCACCCGGTCAGGGACAGTTCTTCCTTTCTTT
CDR3: CASTRSGTVLPFF
J: TRBJ1-1
D: TRBD1
V: TRBV7-9
length: 13
size: -

DNA: TGTGCCAGCACCATCAGGGTAGGCTACGAGCAGTACTTC
CDR3: CASTIRVGYEQYF
J: TRBJ2-7
D: -
V: TRBV12-3/TRBV12-4
length: 13
size: -

DNA: TGTGCCAGCCGGACCTTAAATTTGACAGGGGGAGCCAAAAACATTCAGTACTTC
CDR3: CASRTLNLTGGAKNIQYF
J: TRBJ2-4
D: TRBD1
V: TRBV28
length: 18
size: -

DNA: TGTGCCAGCAGTGAGGGCGGGAGGGCCAACAATGAGCAGTTCTTC
CDR3: CASSEGGRANNEQFF
J: TRBJ2-1
D: TRBD2
V: TRBV2
length: 15
size: -